Reported below is one T cell receptor beta chain. Authors' methods: Researchers report that nucleated cell counts were estimated from reference gene primer amplification. Libraries were prepared by immunoSEQ multiplex PCR; TCRdb keeps only in-frame clonotypes and omits some of them. V and J calls plus clone size are reproduced from that table; the DNA served to infer D and trimming. The sample lists over 200,000 clones; more than 75% were seen once. This entry belongs to a study of blood T cell repertoires in COVID-19. About the research overall: Some COVID-19 samples were acute and others convalescent; all came from the United States, Italy and Spain. Sources were T cells, B-cell-depleted T cells, or PBMCs; the material itself was cDNA or gDNA.

The CDR3 runs to 14 residues. J lost 6 bases, V lost 5 bases, and 4 bases had no gene match. Germline assignment: CDR1 SEHNR and CDR2 FQNEAQ (reference sequence). The source material was peripheral blood. This chain uses TRBV7-9 with TRBJ1-3, with 10 bases aligning to TRBD1. The clonotype comes from a man aged 35 to 55 with active or convalescent COVID-19. The CDR3 DNA sequence: TGTGCCAGCAGCATCGGGACAGGGGAAAACACCATATATTTT. It specifies CASSIGTGENTIYF.